This T cell receptor beta chain emerged from a study of glioma-infiltrating T cells. Whole-study context: Before surgery, glioma patients received dexamethasone for at most six days.

Using RNA template, CDR3s of TCR alpha and beta were amplified with iRepertoire arm-PCR. TCRdb fed the multiplex PCR reads into MiXCR, producing one record per CDR3 protein. The table lists around 350,000 distinct CDR3 sequences, less than 50% of them singletons, with 9.5% to 15% in the top ten. General study results and limits: Tissue-blood divergence was below expectation in non-neoplastic patients, above in gliomas. A blood CDR3 motif signature was depleted in highly divergent patients.

This clonotype was counted once. As yet, its antigen is unknown. The sample was glioma tissue, nonneoplastic brain tissue, or PBMCs (not recorded which). The clonotype comes from a human donor with low-grade glioma or glioblastoma, undergoing nonglioma brain surgery, or in good health (not recorded which).

CDR3 amino acids: CASSPPLGAGVYEQYF. The CDR3 DNA is TGTGCCAGCAGCCCCCCCCTGGGCGCGGGGGTCTACGAGCAGTACTTC. The chain is built from TRBV4-2 and TRBJ2-7; TRBD2 matches 7 bases. CDR1 LGHNA and CDR2 YNFKEQ come from the germline V gene. V dropped 4 bases and J dropped 3; count of bases not matched to a gene: 12. The CDR3 consists of 16 residues.